Presented here are 32 T cell receptor beta chains from one specimen sequenced in a study of blood T cell repertoires in COVID-19. The assay was immunoSEQ multiplex PCR, and TCRdb's table has in-frame clones only and misses some. There are about 200,000 clones in the sample; over 80% occur only once, and around 1% lies in the top ten. The specimen was peripheral blood. The receptor source for this set is a man in his fifties or sixties with COVID-19, enrolled during active disease.

V usage is TRBV27 and J usage is TRBJ1-4; 7 positions match TRBD1. Trimming took 2 bases from V and 3 from J; bases not matched to a gene: 6. Germline V gene sequence: CDR1 MNHEY, CDR2 SMNVEV (reference sequence). This CDR3 spans 16 amino acids. CDR3 in DNA: TGTGCCAGCAGTTTAGGAGGGGGCACGTCTAATGAAAAACTGTTTTTT. It specifies CASSLGGGTSNEKLFF.

This chain uses TRBV18 with TRBJ1-1, with unresolved D. This CDR3 spans 13 amino acids. From germline, CDR1 is KGHSH and CDR2 LQKENI. Trimming left V 3 bases short and J 5 bases short, with 10 bases between. DNA of the CDR3: TGTGCCAGCTCACCCGGTAGGGAGACTGAAGCTTTCTTT. Translated: CASSPGRETEAFF.

The chain is built from TRBV15 and TRBJ2-5; D is possibly TRBD1 (5 bases). The germline V and J ends were trimmed by 0 bases and 4 bases, with 12 bases remaining between them. The CDR3 is 15 residues long. Germline loops: CDR1 LNHNV, CDR2 YYDKDF (reference sequence). The DNA for the CDR3 is TGTGCCACCAGCAGAGATAGGGGCCGAGGAGAGACCCAGTACTTC. Residues: CATSRDRGRGETQYF.

V is TRBV7-9 and J is TRBJ1-5; possible D gene TRBD1, 5 bases. This CDR3 has 13 residues. Trimming shortened V by 3 bases and J by 5 bases, and 8 bases separated the two germline ends. Germline V gene data show CDR1 as SEHNR and CDR2 as FQNEAQ (reference sequence). The chain's CDR3 is CASSFTGYQPQHF. The CDR3 region has the DNA TGTGCCAGCAGCTTCACAGGTTATCAGCCCCAGCATTTT.

The rearrangement links TRBV19 to TRBJ1-1; TRBD1 matches at 8 bases. Germline assignment: CDR1 LNHDA and CDR2 SQIVND (reference sequence). Unmatched junction bases numbered 9, after V lost 5 bases and J lost 7 bases. The CDR3 is 14 amino acids. As DNA, the CDR3 is TGTGCCAGTAGTCCAGGGGGCGGTGTCCATGAAGCTTTCTTT. The encoded protein is CASSPGGGVHEAFF.

This chain joins TRBV11-2 and TRBJ1-1, with a possible D match to TRBD1 (5 bases). Trimming cost V 0 bases and J 0 bases, with 8 bases left between them. The CDR3 extends over 15 amino acids. Germline V lookup: CDR1 SGHAT, CDR2 FQNNGV. The CDR3, as DNA: TGTGCCAGCAGCTTAGAGCCAGGGCTGAACACTGAAGCTTTCTTT. Protein sequence: CASSLEPGLNTEAFF.

This clone came up once. The chain has TRBV28 and TRBJ2-7; the match to TRBD2 covers 8 bases. Germline V gives CDR1 MDHEN, CDR2 SYDVKM. CDR3 length equals 15 residues. V dropped 4 bases and J dropped 6; count of bases not matched to a gene: 11. In DNA, the CDR3 is TGTGCCAGCAGTTCCCCCGGGACTAGTCGGGGCGAGCAGTACTTC. It encodes CASSSPGTSRGEQYF.

This clone is a singleton in its sample. The CDR3, as DNA: TGTGCCAGCAGCCACCTATCTGTCGGGGTTGGGAATTCACCCCTCCACTTT. This encodes CASSHLSVGVGNSPLHF. V usage is TRBV3-1 (or the pseudogene TRBV3-2) and J usage is TRBJ1-6; D uncertain. Germline V gene lookup returns CDR1 LGHDT and CDR2 YNNKEL (reference sequence). V shed 3 bases and J shed 7 bases, with 19 bases lying between them. The CDR3 is made up of 17 amino acids.

J is TRBJ2-5 and V is TRBV7-9, with D possibly matching TRBD1 (6 bases). This CDR3 is built from 15 residues. Between the trimmed V and J ends, which lost 5 bases and 4 bases, there was a span of 17 bases. Germline-derived CDR1 and CDR2 are SEHNR and FQNEAQ (reference sequence). CDR3: CASSLRPGVGETQYF. The CDR3 coding sequence is TGTGCCAGCAGCCTCCGGCCAGGGGTAGGAGAGACCCAGTACTTC.

V gene TRBV19 combines with J gene TRBJ1-6; 8 bases agree with TRBD1. Germline values: CDR1 LNHDA, CDR2 SQIVND (reference sequence). V was pared by 7 bases and J by 9 bases, with 11 bases of the junction left unmatched. CDR3 length: 15 residues. The CDR3 here is CASNEGQGMSSPLHF. For the CDR3, the DNA is TGTGCCAGTAACGAAGGACAGGGCATGAGTTCACCCCTCCACTTT.

The chain recombines TRBV5-1 with TRBJ1-2; 8 bases are shared with TRBD1. This CDR3 is 15 amino acids long. J was trimmed by 8 bases and V by 4 bases; bases with no gene match: 13. Germline-derived CDR1 and CDR2 are SGHRS and YFSETQ. The DNA of the CDR3 is TGCGCCAGCAGCAGCGACAGGGGTATCGACGGGGGCTACACCTTC. Amino acid sequence: CASSSDRGIDGGYTF.

The J gene is TRBJ1-1, the V gene TRBV19; D is possibly TRBD1 (6 bases). Germline CDR1 and CDR2: LNHDA and SQIVND (reference sequence). CDR3 length: 15 residues. V lost 1 base and J 4 bases, leaving 13 bases between the germline ends. The CDR3 is CASSIGGGVLTEAFF. In DNA form, the CDR3 reads TGTGCCAGTAGTATAGGAGGGGGGGTCCTCACTGAAGCTTTCTTT.

This clone was seen more than once but under ten times. The chain recombines TRBV15 with TRBJ2-7; 7 positions match TRBD1. V lost 0 bases, J lost 1 base, and 3 bases stayed unmatched. Germline CDR1 reads LNHNV; CDR2 reads YYDKDF (reference sequence). This CDR3 is 15 amino acids long. The CDR3 reads CATSRDPGGSYEQYF. CDR3 DNA: TGTGCCACCAGCAGAGATCCAGGGGGTTCCTACGAGCAGTACTTC.

The chain couples TRBV27 to TRBJ1-4; D gene ambiguous. This CDR3 has 16 residues. Trimming stripped 5 bases from V and 0 bases from J, with 13 bases between. From germline, CDR1 is MNHEY and CDR2 SMNVEV (reference sequence). The CDR3 DNA sequence: TGTGCCAGCAGTAATTTCCCGAGTGCAACTAATGAAAAACTGTTTTTT. Amino acids: CASSNFPSATNEKLFF. The full variable domain, completed using reference TRBV27 and TRBJ1-4, is EAQVTQNPRYLITVTGKKLTVTCSQNMNHEYMSWYRQDPGLGLRQIYYSMNVEVTDKGDVPEGYKVSRKEKRNFPLILESPSPNQTSLYFCASSNFPSATNEKLFFGSGTQLSVL.

The V and J genes are TRBV19 and TRBJ1-2; no clear D gene. CDR3 size: 15 residues. V lost 3 bases and J 0 bases, leaving 11 bases between the germline ends. Germline V gene lookup returns CDR1 LNHDA and CDR2 SQIVND (reference sequence). CDR3 DNA sequence: TGTGCCAGTAGTATGTCTAGACTCTCTAACTATGGCTACACCTTC. Protein sequence: CASSMSRLSNYGYTF. Based on the CDR3 plus reference TRBV19 and TRBJ1-2, the full variable domain is DGGITQSPKYLFRKEGQNVTLSCEQNLNHDAMYWYRQDPGQGLRLIYYSQIVNDFQKGDIAEGYSVSREKKESFPLTVTSAQKNPTAFYLCASSMSRLSNYGYTFGSGTRLTVV.

The chain couples TRBV19 to TRBJ1-2; D might be TRBD1 (6 bases). Germline CDR1 and CDR2: LNHDA and SQIVND (reference sequence). V was clipped by 6 bases and J by 2 bases, with 13 bases between them. The CDR3 runs 14 residues. The CDR3 is CASSQQQGNYGYTF. The CDR3 DNA reads as TGTGCCAGTAGCCAACAACAGGGAAACTATGGCTACACCTTC.

The chain has TRBV6-5 and TRBJ1-1; D unclear. Germline V CDR1 and CDR2: MNHEY, SVGAGI. The CDR3 is made up of 14 amino acids. Deletions cut 6 bases from V and 3 bases from J, with 14 bases between. CDR3 in DNA: TGTGCCAGCAGCCAACCCCGGAGGGACACTGAAGCTTTCTTT. Amino acids: CASSQPRRDTEAFF.

The CDR3 sequence: CASSSTPGISYGYTF. CDR3 sequence (DNA): TGTGCCAGCAGTTCGACCCCGGGAATAAGCTATGGCTACACCTTC. The chain uses TRBV6-5 and TRBJ1-2; D gene unclear. CDR1 is MNHEY, CDR2 SVGAGI, per germline. This CDR3 contains 15 residues. Between the trimmed V and J ends, which lost 4 bases and 4 bases, there was a span of 16 bases.

The chain joins TRBV2 to TRBJ1-2; a possible D gene is TRBD1 (6 bases). Trimming pared 10 bases from V and 5 bases from J, leaving 17 bases between. Looked up from germline, CDR1 is SNHLY and CDR2 is FYNNEI. The CDR3 totals 13 residues. The CDR3 loop reads CATRWGQGYGYTF. In nucleotides, the CDR3 is TGTGCCACCCGTTGGGGGCAGGGGTATGGCTACACCTTC.

The chain uses TRBV7-8 and TRBJ2-7, with a possible D match to TRBD1 (5 bases). Trimming took off 8 bases at V and 5 bases at J, with 19 bases between the two ends. The CDR3 spans 14 residues. Germline loops: CDR1 SGHVS, CDR2 FQNEAQ. The CDR3 is CASLPGRAAHEQYF. CDR3 sequence (DNA): TGTGCCAGCCTCCCAGGCAGGGCGGCCCACGAGCAGTACTTC.

Only a few counts were recorded for this clone. The chain has TRBV20-1 and TRBJ2-5; unclear D gene. Germline V lookup: CDR1 DFQATT, CDR2 SNEGSKA (reference sequence). V lost 6 bases and J 4 bases, leaving 9 bases between the germline ends. The length of the CDR3 is 11 residues. The CDR3 DNA is TGCAGTGCCCAAAGCCGAGAGACCCAGTACTTC. It yields the protein CSAQSRETQYF.

Comments on this clone: This same CDR3 is encoded by further DNA sequences in the sample. The rearrangement joins TRBV10-3 to TRBJ1-5, with D hard to call. CDR3 size: 13 residues. Germline V lookup: CDR1 ENHRY, CDR2 SYGVKD. Trimming shortened V by 3 bases and J by 5 bases, and 8 bases separated the two germline ends. In DNA, the CDR3 is TGTGCCATCAGTGAACGGCGGGATCAGCCCCAGCATTTT. This codes for CAISERRDQPQHF.

This chain joins TRBV7-9 and TRBJ1-2; D not resolved. CDR3 size: 12 residues. Trimming stripped 3 bases from V and 4 bases from J, with 6 bases between. Per germline, CDR1 SEHNR and CDR2 FQNEAQ (reference sequence). DNA for the CDR3: TGTGCCAGCAGCTTCTCGGGCTATGGCTACACCTTC. Residues: CASSFSGYGYTF.

V usage is TRBV9 and J usage is TRBJ2-5, with 7 bases aligning to TRBD2. This CDR3 has 15 amino acids. Germline-derived CDR1 and CDR2 are SGDLS and YYNGEE. V was clipped by 4 bases and J by 5 bases; unmatched bases: 11. CDR3 sequence (DNA): TGTGCCAGCAGCATCCCTTCGGGGGGTGGCGAGACCCAGTACTTC. This codes for CASSIPSGGGETQYF.

The chain uses TRBV27 and TRBJ2-3; 10 bases fit TRBD2. The CDR3 spans 15 residues. With V trimmed by 3 bases and J by 4 bases, 4 bases remained unmatched. Germline CDR1 and CDR2: MNHEY and SMNVEV (reference sequence). Here the CDR3 DNA reads TGTGCCAGCAGTTTCTCAGCGGGAGGGCCAGATACGCAGTATTTT. Its translation: CASSFSAGGPDTQYF.

The sample holds one count of this clone. The chain couples TRBV27 to TRBJ2-7; possibly TRBD2 for D (6 bases). This CDR3 is 14 amino acids long. Trimming cost V 0 bases and J 5 bases, with 11 bases left between them. The germline V gene encodes CDR1 MNHEY and CDR2 SMNVEV (reference sequence). The CDR3: CASSLSAWGDEQYF. The CDR3 DNA is TGTGCCAGCAGTTTATCCGCCTGGGGGGACGAGCAGTACTTC.

The V and J genes are TRBV5-1 and TRBJ1-2; tentatively, D is TRBD1 (6 bases). CDR3 length: 14 residues. The V end lost 3 bases, the J end lost 7 bases, and 16 bases lay between the germline ends. CDR1 and CDR2 from the germline V gene are SGHRS and YFSETQ. CDR3 sequence (DNA): TGCGCCAGCAGCTGGGAAACTGACAGGCCTGGCTACACCTTC. The encoded protein is CASSWETDRPGYTF.

This clone was recorded a few times. The chain employs TRBV3-1 (or the pseudogene TRBV3-2) and TRBJ1-1, with 7 bases matching TRBD1. The V segment lost 6 bases and the J segment 0 bases; nucleotides outside the gene matches: 4. Per the germline V gene, CDR1 is LGHDT and CDR2 is YNNKEL (reference sequence). The CDR3 sequence is 14 residues long. The CDR3 reads CASRRTGVNTEAFF. Written as DNA, the CDR3 is TGTGCCAGCAGAAGGACAGGCGTGAACACTGAAGCTTTCTTT.

The V call is TRBV9, the J call TRBJ2-2; no firm D call. Trimming removed 0 bases at V and 1 base at J, with 4 bases between. Germline V gene data show CDR1 as SGDLS and CDR2 as YYNGEE. This CDR3 is built from 14 residues. The CDR3 DNA reads as TGTGCCAGCAGCGTAGCCAGGAACACCGGGGAGCTGTTTTTT. It codes for CASSVARNTGELFF.

CDR3 region: CASSLRTGWTEAFF. CDR3 DNA: TGCGCCAGCAGCTTGAGGACTGGTTGGACTGAAGCTTTCTTT. The chain uses TRBV5-1 and TRBJ1-1, with D unclear. Between the trimmed V and J ends, which lost 1 base and 5 bases, there was a span of 12 bases. The CDR3 consists of 14 residues. The germline V gene has CDR1 SGHRS and CDR2 YFSETQ.

The chain combines TRBV6-1 with TRBJ1-3, with a weak D call TRBD1 (5 bases). CDR3 length: 15 amino acids. V lost 2 bases and J lost 4, with 12 bases in between. Germline-derived CDR1 and CDR2 are MNHNS and SASEGT. The CDR3 DNA sequence: TGTGCCAGCAGTGAACCCCCCCAGGGCGGAAACACCATATATTTT. It translates to CASSEPPQGGNTIYF.

J is TRBJ1-2 and V is TRBV18, with D perhaps matching TRBD1 (6 bases). The CDR3 is 15 residues long. Germline lookup yields CDR1 KGHSH and CDR2 LQKENI. Trimming shortened V by 3 bases and J by 4 bases, and 15 bases separated the two germline ends. CDR3 DNA sequence: TGTGCCAGCTCACCTTTGGGGGGGCGCACCTATGGCTACACCTTC. This codes for CASSPLGGRTYGYTF.